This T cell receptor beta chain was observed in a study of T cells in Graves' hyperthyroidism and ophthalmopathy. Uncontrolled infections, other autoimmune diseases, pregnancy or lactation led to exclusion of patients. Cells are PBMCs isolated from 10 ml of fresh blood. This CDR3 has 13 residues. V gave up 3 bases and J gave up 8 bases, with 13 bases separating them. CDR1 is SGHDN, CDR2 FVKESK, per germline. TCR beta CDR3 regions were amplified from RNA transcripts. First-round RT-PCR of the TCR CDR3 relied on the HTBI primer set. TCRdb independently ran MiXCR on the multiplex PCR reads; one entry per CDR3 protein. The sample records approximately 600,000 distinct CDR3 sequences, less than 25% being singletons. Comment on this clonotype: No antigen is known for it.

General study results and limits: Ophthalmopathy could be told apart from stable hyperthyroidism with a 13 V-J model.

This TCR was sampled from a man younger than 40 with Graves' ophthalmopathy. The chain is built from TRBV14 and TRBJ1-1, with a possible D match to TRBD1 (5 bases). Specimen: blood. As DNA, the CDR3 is TGTGCCAGCAGCCAGGGTGGAGGGGAAGAAGCTTTCTTT. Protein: CASSQGGGEEAFF. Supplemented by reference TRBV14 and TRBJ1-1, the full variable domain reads EAGVTQFPSHSVIEKGQTVTLRCDPISGHDNLYWYRRVMGKEIKFLLHFVKESKQDESGMPNNRFLAERTGGTYSTLKVQPAELEDSGVYFCASSQGGGEEAFFGQGTRLTVV.